The rows below give T cell receptor beta chains drawn from one sample of a study of blood T cell repertoires in COVID-19. The assay was immunoSEQ multiplex PCR, and TCRdb's table has in-frame clones only and misses some. The sample includes 210,000 or so clones, roughly 85% of them seen just once. Sequencing used peripheral blood. These receptor sequences come from a man in his forties or fifties with COVID-19, enrolled during active disease. CDR3s include the opening cysteine and the closing phenylalanine or tryptophan. The D gene is left open where the match is weak. Part of the rows lack a size; the others show once, few, many or a class for expanded clones.

TRBV2,TRBJ2-5,TRBD2,NA,CASVAGGETQYF,TGTGCCAGCGTAGCGGGGGGTGAGACCCAGTACTTC
TRBV28,TRBJ2-1,TRBD1,NA,CASSFLGTGGNNEQFF,TGTGCCAGCAGTTTCCTCGGGACAGGGGGAAACAATGAGCAGTTCTTC
TRBV29-1,TRBJ2-3,NA,few,CSVELRSADTQYF,TGCAGCGTTGAACTCCGTTCGGCAGATACGCAGTATTTT
TRBV24-1,TRBJ2-1,TRBD1,NA,CATSDRTGTGEDRQFF,TGTGCCACCAGTGACCGTACCGGGACAGGGGAAGATAGACAGTTCTTC
TRBV19,TRBJ2-1,NA,few,CASSIGANNEQFF,TGTGCCAGTAGTATAGGGGCTAACAATGAGCAGTTCTTC
TRBV24-1,TRBJ2-6,NA,few,CATSDVTGTGANVLTF,TGTGCCACCAGTGATGTGACAGGTACCGGGGCCAACGTCCTGACTTTC
TRBV19,TRBJ1-2,TRBD1,NA,CASTTQGRGNYGYTF,TGTGCCAGTACCACCCAGGGCAGGGGGAACTATGGCTACACCTTC
TRBV6-6,TRBJ1-1,TRBD1,NA,CASSLGQGTTEAFF,TGTGCCAGCAGTTTGGGACAGGGTACCACTGAAGCTTTCTTT
TRBV5-1,TRBJ1-2,NA,NA,CASSLNEGEYGYTF,TGCGCCAGCAGCTTAAATGAGGGGGAGTATGGCTACACCTTC
TRBV18,TRBJ2-3,NA,NA,CASSQTGGTDTQYF,TGTGCCAGCTCACAGACAGGAGGCACAGATACGCAGTATTTT
TRBV4-2,TRBJ2-7,TRBD1,NA,CASSDYRQGIRHEQYF,TGTGCCAGCAGCGACTACCGACAGGGGATTAGGCACGAGCAGTACTTC
TRBV10-2,TRBJ1-3,NA,NA,CASQQIQGYGNTIYF,TGCGCCAGCCAGCAAATTCAGGGGTACGGAAACACCATATATTTT
TRBV19,TRBJ2-7,TRBD1,once,CASSARTGALYEQYF,TGTGCCAGTAGTGCCCGAACAGGGGCCCTCTACGAGCAGTACTTC
TRBV4-3,TRBJ1-6,NA,NA,CASSQGPLSGNSPLHF,TGCGCCAGCAGCCAAGGTCCCCTTTCAGGGAATTCACCCCTCCACTTT
TRBV7-2,TRBJ1-5,NA,NA,CASSGRVGNQPQHF,TGTGCCAGCAGCGGCAGGGTTGGCAATCAGCCCCAGCATTTT
TRBV2,TRBJ2-3,NA,once,CASSGWPVLTDTQYF,TGTGCCAGCAGTGGGTGGCCAGTTCTCACAGATACGCAGTATTTT
TRBV30,TRBJ2-1,TRBD1,NA,CAWSRQGLGEQFF,TGTGCCTGGAGTAGACAGGGTCTTGGTGAGCAGTTCTTC
TRBV2,TRBJ1-6,NA,NA,CASSQWRREDGSPLHF,TGTGCCAGCAGTCAATGGAGAAGGGAGGACGGTTCACCCCTCCACTTT
TRBV2,TRBJ1-6,NA,few,CASSGSSTGNSPLHF,TGTGCCAGCAGTGGTTCATCCACCGGGAATTCACCCCTCCACTTT
TRBV29-1,TRBJ1-1,NA,once,CSVTGSGGGNTEAFF,TGCAGCGTCACGGGATCCGGCGGTGGAAACACTGAAGCTTTCTTT
TRBV5-5,TRBJ2-5,NA,NA,CASSSDTEGETQYF,TGTGCCAGCAGCTCAGACACCGAGGGAGAGACCCAGTACTTC
TRBV30,TRBJ1-2,TRBD1,NA,CASLDRDYGYTF,TGTGCCTCCCTGGACAGGGACTATGGCTACACCTTC
TRBV5-4,TRBJ2-5,TRBD2,NA,CASSPSSGVYQETQYF,TGTGCCAGCAGCCCCTCTAGCGGGGTGTACCAAGAGACCCAGTACTTC
TRBV10-3,TRBJ2-1,NA,NA,CAISGDSNEQFF,TGTGCCATCAGTGGAGACTCCAATGAGCAGTTCTTC
TRBV11-3,TRBJ2-1,TRBD1,NA,CASSLQTGGMNEQFF,TGTGCCAGCAGTCTACAGACAGGGGGTATGAATGAGCAGTTCTTC
TRBV7-9,TRBJ2-5,NA,NA,CASSQDTQETQYF,TGTGCCAGCAGCCAAGATACTCAAGAGACCCAGTACTTC
TRBV5-5,TRBJ1-2,NA,NA,CASSLPGKAYGYTF,TGTGCCAGCAGCTTGCCAGGGAAGGCCTATGGCTACACCTTC
TRBV30,TRBJ1-5,TRBD1,NA,CAWSVQGARNQPQHF,TGTGCCTGGAGTGTACAGGGGGCTAGAAATCAGCCCCAGCATTTT
TRBV7-9,TRBJ2-6,NA,NA,CASSLAQGAGANVLTF,TGTGCCAGCAGCTTAGCCCAGGGTGCTGGGGCCAACGTCCTGACTTTC
TRBV12-3/TRBV12-4,TRBJ2-5,NA,NA,CASSPQYQETQYF,TGTGCCAGCAGTCCTCAGTACCAAGAGACCCAGTACTTC
TRBV10-1,TRBJ2-7,NA,NA,CASRDSRRNYEQYF,TGCGCCAGCAGGGACAGTCGCCGAAACTACGAGCAGTACTTC
TRBV7-3,TRBJ2-1,NA,NA,CASSLSLGRNEQFF,TGTGCCAGCAGCTTAAGTCTGGGCCGGAATGAGCAGTTCTTC
TRBV24-1,TRBJ1-4,NA,NA,CAPKGDWWTNEKLFF,TGTGCCCCCAAGGGGGATTGGTGGACTAATGAAAAACTGTTTTTT
TRBV18,TRBJ1-6,TRBD1,NA,CASSRQGGINSPLHF,TGTGCCAGCTCACGACAGGGAGGAATTAATTCACCCCTCCACTTT
TRBV6-6,TRBJ2-7,NA,NA,CASSYSGQVSEQYF,TGTGCCAGCAGTTACTCGGGCCAGGTGTCCGAGCAGTACTTC
TRBV20-1,TRBJ1-6,NA,NA,CSARADSPLHF,TGCAGTGCTAGAGCCGATTCACCCCTCCACTTT
TRBV14,TRBJ1-2,NA,NA,CASSQGGQTNYGYTF,TGTGCCAGCAGCCAAGGAGGGCAGACTAACTATGGCTACACCTTC
TRBV5-8,TRBJ2-7,NA,NA,CASSLQGSYEQYF,TGTGCCAGCAGCTTACAGGGATCCTACGAGCAGTACTTC
TRBV19,TRBJ1-3,NA,NA,CASSMVAGNTIYF,TGTGCCAGTAGTATGGTGGCCGGAAACACCATATATTTT
TRBV12-3/TRBV12-4,TRBJ1-3,NA,NA,CASSRISGNTIYF,TGTGCCAGTAGCCGGATCTCTGGAAACACCATATATTTT
TRBV30,TRBJ2-2,TRBD1,NA,CAWSARDRGTGELFF,TGTGCCTGGAGTGCCCGGGACAGGGGAACCGGGGAGCTGTTTTTT
TRBV9,TRBJ2-1,TRBD1,NA,CASSKGGGINEQFF,TGTGCCAGCAGTAAAGGGGGCGGCATCAATGAGCAGTTCTTC
TRBV19,TRBJ1-2,NA,NA,CASTSRGYGYTF,TGTGCCAGTACTTCCCGGGGCTATGGCTACACCTTC
TRBV6-2/TRBV6-3,TRBJ1-6,TRBD1,NA,CASSFKGAAGNSPLHF,TGTGCCAGCAGTTTTAAGGGGGCCGCGGGAAATTCACCCCTCCACTTT
TRBV5-4,TRBJ2-2,NA,NA,CASSLGASTNTGELFF,TGTGCCAGCAGCTTGGGGGCCAGCACTAACACCGGGGAGCTGTTTTTT
TRBV12-1,TRBJ1-5,NA,NA,CASSFPGTANQPQHF,TGTGCCAGCAGCTTCCCCGGGACAGCAAATCAGCCCCAGCATTTT
TRBV5-6,TRBJ1-1,NA,once,CASSLDPGNTEAFF,TGTGCCAGCAGCTTGGATCCGGGGAACACTGAAGCTTTCTTT
TRBV11-3,TRBJ1-1,NA,once,CASSLLDSPMNTEAFF,TGTGCCAGCAGCCTCTTGGACAGCCCCATGAACACTGAAGCTTTCTTT
TRBV5-5,TRBJ2-1,NA,NA,CASSLVVGSSYNEQFF,TGTGCCAGCAGCTTGGTTGTGGGGAGCTCCTACAATGAGCAGTTCTTC